This TCR beta chain was found in a study of T cell repertoires in cytomegalovirus infection. Across the whole study: Indicated by public TCR beta signatures were CMV infection and matching HLA type.

Remarks on this clonotype: What it binds is not known.

V dropped 2 bases and J dropped 9; count of bases not matched to a gene: 17. There are 18 residues in the CDR3. Germline V gene data show CDR1 as MNHNS and CDR2 as SASEGT. Whole-study findings and limits: HLA-C-restricted CMV-specific TCR beta clonotypes were dominant in the ex vivo response. The cumulative frequency of public TCR beta families distinguished individuals who carried CMV together with the relevant HLA.

From the reads, TCRdb called clonotypes with MiXCR, one entry per CDR3 protein. The sample lists about 740,000 distinct CDR3 sequences; less than 40% were seen once. The TCR sequence derives from a human donor in good health (CMV status not recorded). Some clones in this sample may be carry-over from other donors' samples. V is TRBV6-1 and J is TRBJ2-7; 12 bases fit TRBD2. The sequencing input was PBMCs. Here the CDR3 DNA reads TGTGCCAGCAGTGAAAGGCCGTGGGGGGCTAGCGGGGGGGGATCGCAGTACTTC. Protein: CASSERPWGASGGGSQYF.